These 18 T cell receptor beta chains share one sample of origin, sequenced in a study of graft-versus-host responses after intestinal transplantation listed by TCRdb under 2021. Receptor libraries were prepared by the immunoSEQ multiplex PCR assay. The clones in this table, taken by TCRdb from immuneACCESS, are in-frame only. Not every clone is retained; where verified, under half of the shortfall comes from an unresolved V gene, and the cause of the rest is unknown. In this sample the table shows roughly 13,000 clones, roughly a third of which occur a single time. The ten largest account for around 5.7% of the sample. The sample's time point label is to be understood as: cells obtained before transplantation from donor or recipient. This sample comprised alloreactive CD4+ T cells from a mixed lymphocyte reaction culture, obtained before intestinal transplant. Per the publication, the cell subset or site label means: CFSE-low proliferating T cells sorted from roughly six-day pre-transplant mixed lymphocyte reaction (GvH or HvG direction). The receptor set was obtained from a human patient who received an intestinal transplant.

In its sample, this clone was seen a few times. The chain links TRBV29-1 to TRBJ2-1, with D possibly called TRBD1 or TRBD2 (5 bases each). CDR3 size: 15 residues. Germline CDR1 is SQVTM and CDR2 is ANQGSEA. V was trimmed by 7 bases and J by 1 base, leaving 17 bases between them. The CDR3 region is CSAEGPPFSYNEQFF. The CDR3, as DNA: TGCAGCGCTGAGGGACCTCCTTTTTCCTACAATGAGCAGTTCTTC.

This chain uses TRBV6-4 with TRBJ2-3; D uncertain. Germline loops: CDR1 MRHNA, CDR2 SNTAGT. V dropped 3 bases and J dropped 3 bases, with 13 bases sitting between them. The CDR3 loop spans 15 amino acids. CDR3 loop: CASSEAWSRTDTQYF. In DNA form, the CDR3 reads TGTGCCAGCAGTGAAGCTTGGTCAAGGACAGATACGCAGTATTTT.

J is TRBJ1-2 and V is TRBV18; TRBD1 aligns across 7 bases. Trimming cost V 4 bases and J 4 bases; bases outside gene matches: 3. CDR3 length equals 13 residues. Germline V lookup: CDR1 KGHSH, CDR2 LQKENI. CDR3 residues: CASSLGQAYGYTF. In DNA, the CDR3 is TGTGCCAGCTCACTCGGACAGGCCTATGGCTACACCTTC.

This clone is labeled as medium-sized (0.01 to 0.1%). This sequence joins TRBV2 and TRBJ1-2; TRBD1 aligns across 7 bases. In germline, CDR1 is SNHLY, CDR2 FYNNEI. V was clipped by 6 bases and J by 4 bases; unmatched bases: 11. The CDR3 is made up of 15 amino acids. The CDR3 DNA reads as TGTGCCAGCAGCTTCCGGGACAGCAACTTCTATGGCTACACCTTC. Protein product: CASSFRDSNFYGYTF.

This clone was counted a few times. V usage is TRBV27 and J usage is TRBJ1-6; no reliable D call. This CDR3 is 12 amino acids long. Deletions cut 3 bases from V and 9 bases from J, with 6 bases between. Germline V CDR1 and CDR2: MNHEY, SMNVEV (reference sequence). CDR3 nucleotide sequence: TGTGCCAGCAGTTTCGGGAGTTCACCCCTCCACTTT. Protein sequence: CASSFGSSPLHF.

This clone was detected a few times. CDR3 residues: CASSSTGGPNEQFF. As DNA, the CDR3 is TGCGCCAGCAGCTCAACAGGGGGTCCGAATGAGCAGTTCTTC. The chain couples TRBV5-1 to TRBJ2-1; 8 nucleotides line up with TRBD1. Germline V lookup: CDR1 SGHRS, CDR2 YFSETQ. Unmatched junction bases numbered 6, after V lost 3 bases and J lost 7 bases. This CDR3 has 14 amino acids.

The rearrangement joins TRBV7-9 to TRBJ1-2; D gene ambiguous. This CDR3 is built from 15 residues. Germline lookup yields CDR1 SEHNR and CDR2 FQNEAQ (reference sequence). The V gene lost 4 bases and the J gene lost 6 bases, with 18 bases spanning the gap. The CDR3 DNA is TGTGCCAGCAGCTCTACAATCCTAGAAGTAGATGGCTACACCTTC. As protein: CASSSTILEVDGYTF.

This chain links TRBV6-9 with TRBJ2-7; TRBD2 matches at 8 bases. This CDR3 contains 15 residues. CDR1 is MNHGY, CDR2 SVAAGI, per germline. Losses at the gene ends were 4 bases for V and 2 bases for J; bases not matched to a gene: 7. In DNA form, the CDR3 reads TGTGCCAGCAGTTCCCAGGCGGGAGGCCCCTACGAGCAGTACTTC. Translating gives CASSSQAGGPYEQYF.

The chain links TRBV5-4 to TRBJ2-3; 8 bases agree with TRBD1. This CDR3 has 13 amino acids. With V trimmed by 4 bases and J by 6 bases, 4 bases remained unmatched. The germline V gene has CDR1 SGHNT and CDR2 YYREEE (reference sequence). The CDR3: CASSPNRGDTQYF. As DNA, the CDR3 is TGTGCCAGCAGCCCAAACAGGGGGGATACGCAGTATTTT.

The V gene is TRBV13, the J gene TRBJ1-1; possibly TRBD1 for D (5 bases). From germline, CDR1 is PRHDT and CDR2 FYEKMQ (reference sequence). This CDR3 comprises 22 residues. Trimming shortened V by 1 base and J by 2 bases, and 32 bases separated the two germline ends. The CDR3: CASSLEGWEFKGSPKFNTEAFF. CDR3 sequence (DNA): TGTGCCAGCAGCTTAGAAGGGTGGGAATTTAAGGGGTCGCCTAAATTCAACACTGAAGCTTTCTTT.

The J gene is TRBJ1-5, the V gene TRBV6-5; D unclear. The V end lost 0 bases, the J end lost 0 bases, and 3 bases lay between the germline ends. The V gene's germline CDR1 is MNHEY and CDR2 SVGAGI. This CDR3 comprises 14 residues. CDR3 DNA sequence: TGTGCCAGCAGTTACTCGGGTAGCAATCAGCCCCAGCATTTT. Its translation: CASSYSGSNQPQHF.

This clone was counted between two and nine times. V is TRBV5-1 and J is TRBJ1-3, with TRBD1 as a possible D gene (6 bases). V gave up 2 bases and J gave up 4 bases, with 13 bases separating them. This CDR3 has 15 residues. The V gene's germline CDR1 is SGHRS and CDR2 YFSETQ. The CDR3 DNA sequence: TGCGCCAGCAGCTTACAACCGGGACAAGGAAACACCATATATTTT. This sequence encodes CASSLQPGQGNTIYF.

This clone was seen more than once but under ten times. This chain links TRBV18 with TRBJ1-6; TRBD1 might be the D (6 bases). The CDR3 loop spans 16 amino acids. The V gene lost 3 bases and the J gene lost 8 bases, with 17 bases spanning the gap. Germline V lookup: CDR1 KGHSH, CDR2 LQKENI. The CDR3 here is CASSPRTGATDSPLHF. The CDR3 region has the DNA TGTGCCAGCTCACCTAGGACGGGGGCGACGGATTCACCCCTCCACTTT.

The chain is built from TRBV6-6 and TRBJ1-1; D not resolved. Germline CDR1 is MNHNY and CDR2 is SVGAGI (reference sequence). Trimming took 6 bases from V and 8 from J, leaving 19 bases between them. The CDR3 has 14 residues. The CDR3: CASRPLTVAREAFF. CDR3 DNA: TGTGCCAGCAGACCCCTAACAGTGGCTCGAGAAGCTTTCTTT.

The chain uses TRBV10-1 and TRBJ2-1, with 13 nucleotides matching TRBD2. The CDR3 is 17 residues long. V shed 5 bases, J shed 3 bases, and the junction held 7 bases outside the gene matches. From germline, CDR1 is WNHNN and CDR2 SYGVQD (reference sequence). The CDR3 DNA sequence: TGCGCCAGCAGTCCTTCCGGGACTAGCGGGATCTACAATGAGCAGTTCTTC. Protein sequence: CASSPSGTSGIYNEQFF.

This clone was found a few times. The chain joins TRBV5-4 to TRBJ2-1, with D perhaps TRBD2 (6 bases). Germline CDR1 is SGHNT and CDR2 is YYREEE (reference sequence). V shed 4 bases and J shed 4 bases, with 9 bases lying between them. The CDR3 has 13 amino acids. In DNA, the CDR3 is TGTGCCAGCAGCGCGGGACTTTACAATGAGCAGTTCTTC. This sequence encodes CASSAGLYNEQFF.

The chain links TRBV2 to TRBJ1-6; TRBD1 might be the D (5 bases). Between the trimmed V and J ends, which lost 0 bases and 8 bases, there was a span of 14 bases. CDR3 length equals 16 residues. CDR1 is SNHLY, CDR2 FYNNEI, per germline. This chain's CDR3 is CASSEALQASYSPLHF. The DNA of the CDR3 is TGTGCCAGCAGTGAAGCGCTACAGGCGAGTTATTCACCCCTCCACTTT. Looking up the rest from reference TRBV2 and TRBJ1-6 gives the full variable domain: EPEVTQTPSHQVTQMGQEVILRCVPISNHLYFYWYRQILGQKVEFLVSFYNNEISEKSEIFDDQFSVERPDGSNFTLKIRSTKLEDSAMYFCASSEALQASYSPLHFGNGTRLTVT.

V and J are TRBV27 and TRBJ2-7; TRBD1 might be the D (5 bases). The CDR3 contains 14 residues. Trimming pared 7 bases from V and 3 bases from J, leaving 16 bases between. CDR1 and CDR2 from the germline V gene are MNHEY and SMNVEV (reference sequence). CDR3 nucleotide sequence: TGTGCCAGCATTTTCAACAGGAACCACTACGAGCAGTACTTC. This translates into CASIFNRNHYEQYF.